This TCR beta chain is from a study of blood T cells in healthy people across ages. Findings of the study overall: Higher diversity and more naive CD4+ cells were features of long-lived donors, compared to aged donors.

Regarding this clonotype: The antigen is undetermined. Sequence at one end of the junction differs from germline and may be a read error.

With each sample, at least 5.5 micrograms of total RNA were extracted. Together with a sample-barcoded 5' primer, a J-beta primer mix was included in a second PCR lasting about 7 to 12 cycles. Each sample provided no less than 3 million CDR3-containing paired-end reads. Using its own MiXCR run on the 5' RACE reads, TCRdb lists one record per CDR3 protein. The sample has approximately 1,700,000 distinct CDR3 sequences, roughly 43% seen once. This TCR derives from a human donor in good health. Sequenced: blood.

The CDR3 region has the DNA TGTGCCAGCAGCCAAGTAGGGAAAGGCAAATATTACAATGGGCAGTTCTTC. Residues: CASSQVGKGKYYNGQFF. The chain recombines TRBV14 with TRBJ2-1; D is unclear. Germline V gene sequence: CDR1 SGHDN, CDR2 FVKESK. CDR3 length: 17 residues. The entire variable domain, with the rest obtained from reference TRBV14 and TRBJ2-1, is as follows: EAGVTQFPSHSVIEKGQTVTLRCDPISGHDNLYWYRRVMGKEIKFLLHFVKESKQDESGMPNNRFLAERTGGTYSTLKVQPAELEDSGVYFCASSQVGKGKYYNGQFFGPGTRLTVL.